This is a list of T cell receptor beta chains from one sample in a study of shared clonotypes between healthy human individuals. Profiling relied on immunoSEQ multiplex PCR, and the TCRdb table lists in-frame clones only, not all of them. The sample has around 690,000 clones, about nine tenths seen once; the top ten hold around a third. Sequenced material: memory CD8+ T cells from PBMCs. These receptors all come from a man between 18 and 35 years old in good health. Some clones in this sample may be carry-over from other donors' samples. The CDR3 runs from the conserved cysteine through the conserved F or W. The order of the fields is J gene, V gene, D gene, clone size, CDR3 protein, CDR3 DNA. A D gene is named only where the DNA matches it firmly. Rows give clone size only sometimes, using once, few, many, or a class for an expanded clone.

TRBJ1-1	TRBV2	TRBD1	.	CASSGRDRVNTEAFF	TGTGCCAGCAGTGGCCGGGACAGGGTGAACACTGAAGCTTTCTTT
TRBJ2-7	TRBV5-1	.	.	CASSTPGGGGWEQYF	TGCGCCAGCAGCACCCCCGGCGGGGGCGGTTGGGAGCAGTACTTC
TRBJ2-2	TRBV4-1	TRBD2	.	CASSLRLAGANTGELFF	TGCGCCAGCAGCCTCCGCCTAGCGGGCGCGAACACCGGGGAGCTGTTTTTT
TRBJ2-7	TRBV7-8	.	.	CASSYQGTSYEQYF	TGTGCCAGCAGCTACCAAGGGACGTCCTACGAGCAGTACTTC
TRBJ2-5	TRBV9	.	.	CASNGREGFQETQYF	TGTGCCAGCAACGGGAGAGAGGGTTTTCAAGAGACCCAGTACTTC
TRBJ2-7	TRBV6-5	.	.	CASNGGDYEQYF	TGTGCCAGCAACGGGGGCGATTACGAGCAGTACTTC
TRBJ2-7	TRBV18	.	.	CASSPGRSATYEQYF	TGTGCCAGCTCACCGGGCAGGTCGGCAACCTACGAGCAGTACTTC
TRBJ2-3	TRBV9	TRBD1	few	CASSKGGGPSTDTQYF	TGTGCCAGCAGCAAAGGGGGCGGACCTAGCACAGATACGCAGTATTTT
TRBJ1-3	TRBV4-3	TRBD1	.	CASSQQTGSGNTIYF	TGCGCCAGCAGCCAACAGACAGGGTCTGGAAACACCATATATTTT
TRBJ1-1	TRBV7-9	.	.	CASSLGVGITEAFF	TGTGCCAGCAGCTTAGGAGTGGGAATCACTGAAGCTTTCTTT
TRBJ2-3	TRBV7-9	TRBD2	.	CASSPKTSGFTDTQYF	TGTGCCAGCAGCCCAAAGACTAGCGGGTTTACCGATACGCAGTATTTT
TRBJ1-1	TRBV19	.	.	CATKRALNTEAFF	TGTGCCACGAAGCGCGCATTGAACACTGAAGCTTTCTTT
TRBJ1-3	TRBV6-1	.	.	CASSESAGIGGNTIYF	TGTGCCAGCAGTGAATCGGCAGGGATTGGTGGAAACACCATATATTTT
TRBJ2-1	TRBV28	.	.	CASSPPSRYNEQFF	TGTGCCAGCAGCCCTCCAAGCCGGTACAATGAGCAGTTCTTC
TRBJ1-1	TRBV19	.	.	CASSIRHSNTEAFF	TGTGCCAGTAGTATCCGTCACTCCAACACTGAAGCTTTCTTT
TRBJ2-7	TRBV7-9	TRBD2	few	CASSPPLAGGIYEQYF	TGTGCCAGCAGCCCGCCCCTAGCGGGAGGTATCTACGAGCAGTACTTC
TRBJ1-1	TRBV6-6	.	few	CASSEHLVGTEAFF	TGTGCCAGCAGCGAACACCTCGTGGGCACTGAAGCTTTCTTT
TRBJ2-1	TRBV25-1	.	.	CASRQVTDTYNEQFF	TGTGCCAGCAGGCAAGTGACTGACACCTACAATGAGCAGTTCTTC
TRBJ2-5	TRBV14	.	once	CASSQILARETQYF	TGTGCCAGCAGCCAAATACTAGCACGGGAAACCCAGTACTTC
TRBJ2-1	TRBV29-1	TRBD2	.	CSVESSGRAYEQFF	TGCAGCGTTGAATCTAGCGGGAGGGCCTATGAGCAGTTCTTC
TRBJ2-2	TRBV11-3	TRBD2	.	CASSPRGGRTGELFF	TGTGCCAGCAGCCCTCGGGGGGGCCGAACCGGGGAGCTGTTTTTT
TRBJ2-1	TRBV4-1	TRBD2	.	CASSRNAGTSGGSYNEQFF	TGCGCCAGCAGCCGGAATGCCGGGACTAGCGGAGGCTCCTACAATGAGCAGTTCTTC
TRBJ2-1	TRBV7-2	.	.	CASIRRQAGAYNEQFF	TGTGCCAGCATCAGACGACAGGCCGGGGCCTACAATGAGCAGTTCTTC
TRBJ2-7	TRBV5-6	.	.	CASSWSMDSTYEQYF	TGTGCCAGCAGCTGGTCGATGGACAGCACCTACGAGCAGTACTTC
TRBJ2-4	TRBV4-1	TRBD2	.	CASSQEAGRLAKNIQYF	TGCGCCAGCAGCCAAGAAGCCGGGAGGCTAGCCAAAAACATTCAGTACTTC
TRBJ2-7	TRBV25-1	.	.	CASSENRVVDEQYF	TGTGCCAGCAGTGAAAACAGGGTAGTCGACGAGCAGTACTTC
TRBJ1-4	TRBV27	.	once	CASSPNPYREDEKLFF	TGTGCCAGCAGTCCGAACCCCTACAGGGAGGATGAAAAACTGTTTTTT
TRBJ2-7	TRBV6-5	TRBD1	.	CASSSQGQSLYEQYF	TGTGCCAGCAGTTCCCAGGGACAGAGCCTATACGAGCAGTACTTC
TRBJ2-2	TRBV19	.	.	CATTTENWGENTGELFF	TGTGCCACGACAACCGAGAACTGGGGCGAGAACACCGGGGAGCTGTTTTTT
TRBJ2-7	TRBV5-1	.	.	CASSAISGPAYEQYF	TGCGCCAGCAGCGCAATCAGCGGACCTGCCTACGAGCAGTACTTC
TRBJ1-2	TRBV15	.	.	CATSGTGTNYGYTF	TGTGCCACCAGCGGGACCGGGACAAACTATGGCTACACCTTC
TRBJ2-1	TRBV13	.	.	CASSLVGSKFGPYSYNEQFF	TGTGCCAGCAGCTTAGTCGGGAGTAAGTTTGGGCCTTACTCCTACAATGAGCAGTTCTTC
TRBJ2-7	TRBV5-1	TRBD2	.	CASSLLAGGDYEQYF	TGCGCCAGCAGCTTGTTGGCGGGAGGGGACTACGAGCAGTACTTC
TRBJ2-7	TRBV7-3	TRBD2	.	CASSPSGTSVYEQYF	TGTGCCAGCAGCCCGAGCGGGACTAGCGTTTACGAGCAGTACTTC
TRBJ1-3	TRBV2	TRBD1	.	CASCRDRTSGNTIYF	TGTGCCAGCTGCAGGGACAGGACCTCTGGAAACACCATATATTTT
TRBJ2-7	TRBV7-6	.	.	CASSPEGVNLYEQYF	TGTGCCAGCAGCCCCGAGGGGGTGAACCTGTACGAGCAGTACTTC
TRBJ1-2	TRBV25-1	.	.	CASSPSYNYGYTF	TGTGCCAGCTCTCCCTCCTACAACTATGGCTACACCTTC
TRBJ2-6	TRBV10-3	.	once	CAIRGPHSPRDAGANVLTF	TGTGCCATCAGGGGCCCCCACAGCCCCCGGGACGCTGGGGCCAACGTCCTGACTTTC
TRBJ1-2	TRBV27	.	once	CASSLSGTYGYTF	TGTGCCAGCAGTTTATCAGGGACCTATGGCTACACCTTC
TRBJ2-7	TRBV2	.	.	CASSEGIRLGTVTSYEQYF	TGTGCCAGCAGTGAGGGTATTCGGTTGGGGACCGTAACATCCTACGAGCAGTACTTC
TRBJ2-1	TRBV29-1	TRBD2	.	CSVERAGGIQPEQFF	TGCAGCGTTGAACGGGCGGGAGGAATCCAGCCTGAGCAGTTCTTC
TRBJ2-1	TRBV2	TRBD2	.	CASQLAGINNEQFF	TGTGCCTCCCAGCTAGCGGGAATAAACAATGAGCAGTTCTTC
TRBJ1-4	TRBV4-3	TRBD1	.	CASSQGTGATNEKLFF	TGCGCCAGCAGCCAAGGGACAGGAGCAACTAATGAAAAACTGTTTTTT
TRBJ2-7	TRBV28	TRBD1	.	CASSSPVGQRTYEQYF	TGTGCCAGCAGTTCCCCCGTGGGACAGCGCACCTACGAGCAGTACTTC